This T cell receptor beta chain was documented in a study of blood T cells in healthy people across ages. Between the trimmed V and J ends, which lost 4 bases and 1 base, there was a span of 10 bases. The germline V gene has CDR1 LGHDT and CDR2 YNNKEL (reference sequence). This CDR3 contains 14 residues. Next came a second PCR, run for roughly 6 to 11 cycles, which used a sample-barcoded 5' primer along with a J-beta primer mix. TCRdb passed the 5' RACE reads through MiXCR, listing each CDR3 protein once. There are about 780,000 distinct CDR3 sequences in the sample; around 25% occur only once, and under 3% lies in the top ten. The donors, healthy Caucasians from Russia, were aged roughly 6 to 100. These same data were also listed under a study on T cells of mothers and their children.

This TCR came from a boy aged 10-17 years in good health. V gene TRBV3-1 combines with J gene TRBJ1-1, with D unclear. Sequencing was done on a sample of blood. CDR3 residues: CASSLRRQNTEAFF. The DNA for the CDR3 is TGTGCCAGCAGCCTCCGACGGCAGAACACTGAAGCTTTCTTT.